Listed here are 21 T cell receptor beta chains from one sample, sequenced in a study of technical replicates of blood from a few donors (dated by TCRdb to about 2017). Preparation of the library involved the immunoSEQ multiplex PCR assay. This immuneACCESS table, as held by TCRdb, lists in-frame sequences with V and J called but not all clones. Of the missing ones, under half trace to an unresolved V gene in checked studies; the others have no known cause. Here the sample has 65,000 to 85,000 clones; 95% to 98% occur a single time. The ten largest account for around 0.15% of the sample. Material for sequencing was T cells isolated from PBMCs. These receptors came from a human donor in good health.

The chain has TRBV5-4 and TRBJ2-7; tentative D call: TRBD1 (6 bases). The length of the CDR3 is 14 residues. V gave up 3 bases and J gave up 6 bases, with 16 bases separating them. The germline CDR1 and CDR2 sequences are SGHNT and YYREEE (reference sequence). The CDR3: CASSYSTGPGEQYF. Written as DNA, the CDR3 is TGTGCCAGCAGCTACTCTACAGGGCCGGGCGAGCAGTACTTC.

J is TRBJ2-2 and V is TRBV28; D might be TRBD1 (7 bases). Looked up from germline, CDR1 is MDHEN and CDR2 is SYDVKM. The V end was cut by 4 bases, the J end by 5 bases, with 11 bases between. The CDR3 loop spans 14 amino acids. The CDR3 DNA sequence: TGTGCCAGCAGTTCGACAGGGAGGACCGGGGAGCTGTTTTTT. This sequence encodes CASSSTGRTGELFF.

The genes are TRBV27 and TRBJ1-1; 7 bases are shared with TRBD1. The germline V gene encodes CDR1 MNHEY and CDR2 SMNVEV (reference sequence). After removal of 6 bases from V and 1 base from J, the junction contained 2 bases not matched to a gene. This CDR3 is 13 amino acids long. DNA for the CDR3: TGTGCCAGCAGAAGACAGGGGAACACTGAAGCTTTCTTT. Residues: CASRRQGNTEAFF.

The chain couples TRBV27 to TRBJ1-2; 9 bases fit TRBD1. V lost 4 bases to trimming and J lost 6 bases; unmatched junction nucleotides: 12. The CDR3 runs 16 residues. Germline V gene data show CDR1 as MNHEY and CDR2 as SMNVEV (reference sequence). The CDR3 sequence: CASSSGTGWIGNGYTF. The CDR3 DNA follows: TGTGCCAGCAGTTCCGGGACAGGGTGGATTGGAAATGGCTACACCTTC.

The V call is TRBV5-1, the J call TRBJ1-2; the D gene is possibly TRBD1 (6 bases). Germline V gene sequence: CDR1 SGHRS, CDR2 YFSETQ. This CDR3 spans 12 amino acids. V shed 0 bases and J shed 11 bases, with 11 bases lying between them. CDR3 nucleotide sequence: TGCGCCAGCAGCTTGGCGGACAGTTTTTACACCTTC. Protein product: CASSLADSFYTF.

The chain combines TRBV5-1 with TRBJ2-2; TRBD2 matches at 8 bases. V gave up 0 bases and J gave up 6 bases; unmatched junction bases: 10. Germline-derived CDR1 and CDR2 are SGHRS and YFSETQ. The length of the CDR3 is 17 residues. In DNA, the CDR3 is TGCGCCAGCAGCTTGGCGTTAGCGGGACTGGCGGCCGGGGAGCTGTTTTTT. Amino acids: CASSLALAGLAAGELFF.

The V gene is TRBV5-5, the J gene TRBJ2-4; possibly TRBD1 for D (5 bases). This CDR3 comprises 17 residues. V shed 4 bases and J shed 5 bases, with 22 bases lying between them. Germline V lookup: CDR1 SGHKS, CDR2 YYEKEE (reference sequence). CDR3 in DNA: TGTGCCAGCAGCCAAAACACAGGCCCAATCCAGGAAAACATTCAGTACTTC. This codes for CASSQNTGPIQENIQYF.

CDR3 sequence reads: CATSMGDSPGNTIYF. The CDR3 DNA reads as TGTGCCACCAGCATGGGGGACTCCCCTGGAAACACCATATATTTT. The chain recombines TRBV15 with TRBJ1-3; a possible D gene is TRBD1 (5 bases). Germline V lookup: CDR1 LNHNV, CDR2 YYDKDF (reference sequence). Trimming pared 4 bases from V and 2 bases from J, leaving 12 bases between. The CDR3 covers 15 residues.

The chain carries TRBV11-3 and TRBJ2-7; the match to TRBD1 covers 10 bases. Germline CDR1 is SGHNT and CDR2 is YENEEA. Trimming removed 1 base from V and 5 bases from J; junction bases left unmatched: 8. This CDR3 contains 16 residues. The CDR3 is CASSLVTGQGQNEQYF. The CDR3 bases are TGTGCCAGCAGCTTAGTTACGGGACAGGGGCAAAACGAGCAGTACTTC. Full variable domain (outside the CDR3, taken from reference TRBV11-3 and TRBJ2-7): EAGVVQSPRYKIIEKKQPVAFWCNPISGHNTLYWYLQNLGQGPELLIRYENEEAVDDSQLPKDRFSAERLKGVDSTLKIQPAELGDSAVYLCASSLVTGQGQNEQYFGPGTRLTVT.

The J gene is TRBJ2-1, the V gene TRBV4-1; a weak D match, TRBD2 (6 bases). Germline V gives CDR1 MGHRA, CDR2 YSYEKL. Between the trimmed V and J ends, which lost 2 bases and 6 bases, there was a span of 8 bases. This CDR3 comprises 13 residues. The CDR3 region is CASSQLAINEQFF. As DNA, the CDR3 is TGCGCCAGCAGCCAACTAGCGATCAATGAGCAGTTCTTC.

The rearrangement joins TRBV10-3 to TRBJ1-3; D unresolved. Per germline, CDR1 ENHRY and CDR2 SYGVKD. The CDR3 covers 16 residues. V shed 0 bases and J shed 6 bases, with 15 bases lying between them. CDR3 nucleotide sequence: TGTGCCATCAGTGAGTCGTGGCAGGTAGAAAAAAACACCATATATTTT. Translated: CAISESWQVEKNTIYF.

The count of this clone is one. The chain has TRBV6-4 and TRBJ2-1; 8 positions match TRBD2. V shed 3 bases and J 2 bases; nucleotides not matched to a gene: 12. This CDR3 has 18 residues. Germline V CDR1 and CDR2: MRHNA, SNTAGT. The CDR3 sequence is CASSDSGSTSGPYNEQFF. DNA of the CDR3: TGTGCCAGCAGTGATAGTGGTAGCACTAGCGGACCCTACAATGAGCAGTTCTTC.

The chain has TRBV6-1 and TRBJ2-1; TRBD2 is a possible D gene (6 bases). The CDR3 is 15 amino acids. The ends were cut back, 9 bases at V and 1 base at J, with 16 bases in the middle. Germline-derived CDR1 and CDR2 are MNHNS and SASEGT. The CDR3 DNA follows: TGTGCCAGTAGCGGACTCGGGAGTTCCTACAATGAGCAGTTCTTC. It translates to CASSGLGSSYNEQFF.

The chain couples TRBV4-1 to TRBJ1-2; the match to TRBD1 covers 7 bases. The CDR3 contains 14 residues. The germline V gene encodes CDR1 MGHRA and CDR2 YSYEKL. With 4 bases clipped from V and 7 bases from J, the junction kept 9 bases outside the gene matches. The CDR3 protein is CASSPMDRPGGYTF. The CDR3 DNA reads TGCGCCAGCAGCCCCATGGACAGGCCGGGTGGCTACACCTTC.

The chain employs TRBV2 and TRBJ2-7; D perhaps matches TRBD2 (5 bases). V was cut by 4 bases and J by 3 bases, with 7 bases left in between. Germline V gene data show CDR1 as SNHLY and CDR2 as FYNNEI. The CDR3 is made up of 12 amino acids. For the CDR3, the DNA is TGTGCCAGCAGTGGTCGGGACTACGAGCAGTACTTC. As protein: CASSGRDYEQYF.

The rearrangement uses TRBV2 and TRBJ2-5; 8 bases agree with TRBD2. The V gene end was trimmed by 5 bases and the J gene end by 1 base; junction bases not matched to a gene: 6. The CDR3 contains 15 residues. The V gene's germline CDR1 is SNHLY and CDR2 FYNNEI. The CDR3 protein is CASSRVAGIQETQYF. DNA of the CDR3: TGTGCCAGCAGTAGAGTAGCGGGGATCCAAGAGACCCAGTACTTC.

This clone showed up just once. The chain joins TRBV18 to TRBJ2-3; 8 positions match TRBD2. The CDR3 sequence is 16 residues long. Germline CDR1 is KGHSH and CDR2 is LQKENI. The V and J ends lost 4 bases and 3 bases, in that order; junction bases with no gene match: 9. CDR3 DNA: TGTGCCAGCTCACAGAGCGGGAGCGTGGGTACAGATACGCAGTATTTT. Protein sequence: CASSQSGSVGTDTQYF.

The V gene is TRBV5-1, the J gene TRBJ2-3; D not certain. The CDR3 is made up of 9 amino acids. Germline CDR1 and CDR2: SGHRS and YFSETQ. V lost 5 bases and J 14 bases, leaving 9 bases between the germline ends. The DNA of the CDR3 is TGCGCCAGCAGTCTCCCGTTGTATTTT. As protein: CASSLPLYF.

This sequence joins TRBV2 and TRBJ1-5; 7 bases map to TRBD1. From germline, CDR1 is SNHLY and CDR2 FYNNEI. V lost 3 bases, J lost 6 bases, and 2 bases stayed unmatched. The CDR3 consists of 13 residues. CDR3 amino acids: CASSETGRQPQHF. The DNA for the CDR3 is TGTGCCAGCAGTGAGACAGGGCGTCAGCCCCAGCATTTT. The full variable domain, rest sourced from reference TRBV2 and TRBJ1-5, is EPEVTQTPSHQVTQMGQEVILRCVPISNHLYFYWYRQILGQKVEFLVSFYNNEISEKSEIFDDQFSVERPDGSNFTLKIRSTKLEDSAMYFCASSETGRQPQHFGDGTRLSIL.

The V and J genes are TRBV19 and TRBJ2-7; 10 bases fit TRBD1. The germline V gene has CDR1 LNHDA and CDR2 SQIVND (reference sequence). With V trimmed by 3 bases and J by 6 bases, 2 bases remained unmatched. This CDR3 has 13 amino acids. CDR3 sequence reads: CASSIGQGVEQYF. The CDR3 DNA sequence: TGTGCCAGTAGTATCGGACAGGGGGTCGAGCAGTACTTC. Full variable domain (rest looked up from reference TRBV19 and TRBJ2-7): DGGITQSPKYLFRKEGQNVTLSCEQNLNHDAMYWYRQDPGQGLRLIYYSQIVNDFQKGDIAEGYSVSREKKESFPLTVTSAQKNPTAFYLCASSIGQGVEQYFGPGTRLTVT.

V usage is TRBV18 and J usage is TRBJ2-7, with 9 bases aligning to TRBD1. CDR1 is KGHSH and CDR2 is LQKENI in the germline V gene. J lost 3 bases, V lost 2 bases, and 5 bases had no gene match. CDR3 length: 15 amino acids. The CDR3 sequence is CASSPGGQGSYEQYF. In nucleotides, the CDR3 is TGTGCCAGCTCACCAGGCGGACAGGGGAGCTACGAGCAGTACTTC.